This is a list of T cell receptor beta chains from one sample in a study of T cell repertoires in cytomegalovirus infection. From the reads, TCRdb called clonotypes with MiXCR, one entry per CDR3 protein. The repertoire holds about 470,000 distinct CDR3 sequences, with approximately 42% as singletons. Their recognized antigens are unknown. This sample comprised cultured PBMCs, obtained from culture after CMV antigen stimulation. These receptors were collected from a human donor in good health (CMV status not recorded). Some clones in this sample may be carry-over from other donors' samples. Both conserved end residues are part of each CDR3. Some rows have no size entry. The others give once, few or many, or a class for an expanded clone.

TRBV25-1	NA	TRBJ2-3	CATSGSHGDTQYF
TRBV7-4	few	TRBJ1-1	CASSLATGGRTEAFF
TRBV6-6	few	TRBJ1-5	CASSYTGTGKSQPQHF
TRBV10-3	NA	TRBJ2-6	CAISPFSAESSGANVLTF
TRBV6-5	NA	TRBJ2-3	CASSYSPGDTQYF
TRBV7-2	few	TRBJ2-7	CASSSGLADSSYEQYF
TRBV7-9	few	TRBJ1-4	CASSFTQISTNEKLFF
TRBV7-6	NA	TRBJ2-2	CASSLGLTGGHTGELFF
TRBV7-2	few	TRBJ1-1	CASSPSGPTEAFF
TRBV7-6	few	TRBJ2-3	CASSPLPPRQGPSTDTQYF
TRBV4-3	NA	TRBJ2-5	CASSQGGGLDQETQYF
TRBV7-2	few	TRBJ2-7	CASSFVSAGGLEQYF
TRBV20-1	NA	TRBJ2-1	CSARDGAASGGYNEQFF
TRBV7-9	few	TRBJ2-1	CASSRDRGPNEQFF
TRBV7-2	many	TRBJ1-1	CASSASPRDTEAFF
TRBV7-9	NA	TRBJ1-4	CASSQTGAQEKLFF
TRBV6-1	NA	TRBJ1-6	CASSESSYNSPLHF
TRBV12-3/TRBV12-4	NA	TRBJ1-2	CASSPERGNYGYTF
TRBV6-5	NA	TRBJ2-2	CATNSAGRSNTGELFF
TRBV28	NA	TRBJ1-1	CASSSLERTEAFF
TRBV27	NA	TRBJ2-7	CASSYERGGAYEQYF
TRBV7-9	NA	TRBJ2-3	CASSLPGGGSDTQYF
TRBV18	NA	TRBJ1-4	CASSPSRWQLFF
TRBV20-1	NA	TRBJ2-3	CSALAGGGTDTQYF
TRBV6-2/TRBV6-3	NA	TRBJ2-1	CASRGQRETPPVNEQFF
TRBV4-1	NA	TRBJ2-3	CASSHPIRGADTQYF
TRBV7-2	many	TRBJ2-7	CASSPLGRSYEQYF
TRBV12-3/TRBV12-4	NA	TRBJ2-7	CASSGGVGQGFSYEQYF
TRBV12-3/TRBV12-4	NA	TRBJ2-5	CASSTSPRGPAAETQYF
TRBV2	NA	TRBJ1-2	CASSGGGGYGYTF
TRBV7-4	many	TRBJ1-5	CASSLGQSNQPQHF
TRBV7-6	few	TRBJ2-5	CASSLSGIGETQYF
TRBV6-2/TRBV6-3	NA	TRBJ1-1	CASSSLDLGGRSTEAFF
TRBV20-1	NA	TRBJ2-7	CSARDHRGAMYEQYF
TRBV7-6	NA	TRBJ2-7	CASSPPTGGSYEQYF
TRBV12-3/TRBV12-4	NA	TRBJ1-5	CASSFAGEIQPQHF
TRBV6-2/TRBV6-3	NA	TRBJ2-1	CASSYSKIVNEQFF
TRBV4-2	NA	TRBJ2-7	CASRGGTSERYEQYF
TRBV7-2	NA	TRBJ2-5	CASNSGTSAETQYF
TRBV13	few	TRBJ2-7	CASSLVTGPTYEQYF
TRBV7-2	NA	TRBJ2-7	CASSLGPGELYEQYF
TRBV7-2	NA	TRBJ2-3	CASSLELARTGTQYF
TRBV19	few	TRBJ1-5	CASSVPNMEPQHF
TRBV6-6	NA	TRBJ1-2	CASSESGTPSYTF
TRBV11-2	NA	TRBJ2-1	CASSSPGRSYNEQFF
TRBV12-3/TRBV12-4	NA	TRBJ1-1	CASSPSGGNTEAFF
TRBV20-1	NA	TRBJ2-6	CSAKDSYSGANVLTF
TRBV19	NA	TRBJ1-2	CATQLGDSFYGYTF
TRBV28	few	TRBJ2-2	CASNFRLADGELFF
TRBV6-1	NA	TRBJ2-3	CASSLPGSLTDTQYF
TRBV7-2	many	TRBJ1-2	CASSPRPTGKNGYTF
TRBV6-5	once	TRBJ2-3	CASSYFGQGGTDTQYF
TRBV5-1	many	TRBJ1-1	CASSLNGAMNTEAFF
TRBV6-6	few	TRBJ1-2	CASSDRLNYGYTF
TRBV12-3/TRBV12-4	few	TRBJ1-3	CASSFLEGLQYF
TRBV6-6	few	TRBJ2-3	CASSDRSTDTQYF
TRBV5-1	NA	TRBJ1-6	CASSLRTLNDNSPLHF
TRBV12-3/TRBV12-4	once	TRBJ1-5	CASRDSFREPQHF
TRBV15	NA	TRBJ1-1	CATSKVRQESAEAFF
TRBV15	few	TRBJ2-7	CATSRAGAQGYEQYF